This T cell receptor beta chain was recorded in a study of graft-versus-host responses after intestinal transplantation. Whole-study context: All recipients got anti-thymocyte globulin induction, then tacrolimus and steroids for approximately 3 years. General study findings and limits: Circulating GvH clone levels at their peak were associated with HvG declines (early post-transplant).

Assay used: immunoSEQ multiplex PCR; TCRdb lists only in-frame clones, some missing. In the table there are approximately 74,000 clones, around 92% of which are singletons. Of note for this clone: No antigen is known for it.

The V end was cut by 3 bases, the J end by 4 bases, with 13 bases between. The CDR3 is 15 amino acids. Germline CDR1 reads SGHAT; CDR2 reads FQNNGV. The sequence was obtained from a human patient who received an intestinal transplant, so some T cells may come from the graft donor. This sample comprised PBMCs, obtained 98 days after intestinal transplantation. The rearrangement joins TRBV11-2 to TRBJ2-1; perhaps TRBD1 as D (5 bases). Here the CDR3 reads CASSLVWGLYNEQFF. Written as DNA, the CDR3 is TGTGCCAGCAGCTTGGTGTGGGGCCTATACAATGAGCAGTTCTTC.